This entry lists 7 T cell receptor beta chains sequenced from one sample in a study of vaccination effects on CD4 cells after COVID-19. The table came from immunoSEQ multiplex PCR; TCRdb's copy has only in-frame clones and leaves some out. The sample consists of more than 20,000 clones, more than 60% of them appearing once. Before sequencing took place, the ViraFEST assay used viral peptide pools to expand antigen-specific CD4+ T cells. When less than 11 days of culture had elapsed, CD4+ T cells were isolated. The person had PCR-confirmed SARS-CoV-2 infection between March and December 2020. The antigens for these receptors are not known. Sequencing used CD4+ T cells from PBMCs cultured with a peptide pool, obtained before COVID-19 vaccination. These receptors all come from a human donor who had a prior SARS-CoV-2 infection.

V and J are TRBV11-2 and TRBJ2-1; 13 positions agree with TRBD2. CDR3 length: 15 amino acids. The ends lost 4 bases at V and 5 bases at J; junction bases unmatched: 2. From germline, CDR1 is SGHAT and CDR2 FQNNGV. This CDR3 is CASSWGLAGNNEQFF. The CDR3 region has the DNA TGTGCCAGCAGCTGGGGACTAGCGGGAAACAATGAGCAGTTCTTC.

This clone came up a few times. This rearrangement joins TRBV18 to TRBJ1-2, with D unclear. Trimming shortened V by 2 bases and J by 0 bases, and 4 bases separated the two germline ends. CDR1 is KGHSH, CDR2 LQKENI, per germline. This CDR3 spans 13 amino acids. The CDR3 sequence is CASSPGSNYGYTF. The CDR3 DNA follows: TGTGCCAGCTCACCAGGTTCTAACTATGGCTACACCTTC.

This clone has more than one count but fewer than ten. The rearrangement joins TRBV18 to TRBJ1-2; 8 bases are shared with TRBD1. From germline, CDR1 is KGHSH and CDR2 LQKENI. The length of the CDR3 is 12 residues. Trimming at V came to 4 bases and at J to 9 bases, leaving 4 bases not matched to a gene. The CDR3 region has the DNA TGTGCCAGCTCACAACAGGGGGATCGCTACACCTTC. Its protein is CASSQQGDRYTF. The full variable domain, its missing parts supplied by reference TRBV18 and TRBJ1-2, is NAGVMQNPRHLVRRRGQEARLRCSPMKGHSHVYWYRQLPEEGLKFMVYLQKENIIDESGMPKERFSAEFPKEGPSILRIQQVVRGDSAAYFCASSQQGDRYTFGSGTRLTVV.

Relative to its sample, this clone is large. J is TRBJ1-2 and V is TRBV6-5, with a possible D match to TRBD1 (6 bases). The CDR3 runs to 14 residues. Trimming left V 8 bases short and J 4 bases short, with 17 bases between. Germline CDR1 and CDR2: MNHEY and SVGAGI. The CDR3 nucleotides are TGTGCCAGCGGCCTCGACAGGTCCCCCTATGGCTACACCTTC. Protein sequence: CASGLDRSPYGYTF.

This chain joins TRBV7-2 and TRBJ2-3, with 9 bases that match TRBD2. This CDR3 is 16 amino acids long. Trimming took 4 bases from V and 4 from J; bases not matched to a gene: 9. Germline V gene lookup returns CDR1 SGHTA and CDR2 FQGNSA. CDR3 loop: CASSSGRGRGSDTQYF. The CDR3 coding sequence is TGTGCCAGCAGCTCCGGTCGCGGGAGGGGATCAGATACGCAGTATTTT. The whole variable domain, filled in from reference TRBV7-2 and TRBJ2-3, reads GAGVSQSPSNKVTEKGKDVELRCDPISGHTALYWYRQSLGQGLEFLIYFQGNSAPDKSGLPSDRFSAERTGGSVSTLTIQRTQQEDSAVYLCASSSGRGRGSDTQYFGPGTRLTVL.

This clone is a singleton in its sample. This sequence joins TRBV2 and TRBJ2-3; 9 nucleotides line up with TRBD2. The CDR3 covers 16 residues. Germline CDR1 is SNHLY and CDR2 is FYNNEI. V shed 5 bases and J 2 bases; nucleotides not matched to a gene: 8. This CDR3 reads CASSFKTSGFTDTQYF. For the CDR3, the DNA is TGTGCCAGCAGTTTCAAGACTAGCGGCTTCACAGATACGCAGTATTTT.

The genes are TRBV5-5 and TRBJ1-4; 8 bases agree with TRBD1. With V trimmed by 4 bases and J by 8 bases, 7 bases remained unmatched. From germline, CDR1 is SGHKS and CDR2 YYEKEE (reference sequence). The CDR3 has 14 residues. The CDR3 DNA follows: TGTGCCAGCAGCGTTACAGGGGGAGGAGAAAAACTGTTTTTT. Its protein is CASSVTGGGEKLFF.